A selection of T cell receptor beta chains follows, all from one sample in a study of T cells in Graves' hyperthyroidism and ophthalmopathy. TCRdb redid the calling of the multiplex PCR reads with MiXCR, one entry per CDR3 protein. This sample has around 350,000 distinct CDR3 sequences, with approximately 19% found just once. The sample consisted of blood. These receptors were taken from a woman aged 18 to 35 with Graves' hyperthyroidism. The CDR3 runs from the conserved cysteine through the conserved F or W. The order of the fields is clone size, D gene, J gene, V gene, CDR3 protein, CDR3 DNA. A D gene is named only where the DNA matches it firmly. Only some rows state a clone size, as once, few, many or a class for expanded clones.

- | - | TRBJ1-1 | TRBV7-2 | CASTRVAGMNTEAFF | TGTGCCAGCACCCGCGTGGCAGGGATGAACACTGAAGCTTTCTTT
many | TRBD1 | TRBJ2-7 | TRBV7-3 | CASSPGQNYEQYF | TGTGCCAGCAGTCCGGGACAGAACTACGAGCAGTACTTC
many | TRBD1 | TRBJ1-5 | TRBV20-1 | CSASRQGGRQPQHF | TGCAGTGCTAGTCGTCAGGGGGGACGTCAGCCCCAGCATTTT
many | - | TRBJ2-5 | TRBV9 | CASSVGWGVETQYF | TGTGCCAGCAGCGTAGGCTGGGGCGTCGAGACCCAGTACTTC
many | - | TRBJ1-2 | TRBV12-3/TRBV12-4 | CASSLGLGGKSDTF | TGTGCCAGCAGTCTAGGGCTAGGGGGAAAGTCCGACACCTTC
many | - | TRBJ2-7 | TRBV5-1 | CASSPTGNEQYF | TGCGCCAGCAGCCCCACGGGGAACGAGCAGTACTTC
many | - | TRBJ1-2 | TRBV6-1 | CASGQPGPYGYTF | TGTGCCAGCGGACAACCGGGTCCCTATGGCTACACCTTC
- | - | TRBJ2-5 | TRBV11-2 | CASRRHAEETQYF | TGTGCCAGCCGCAGACATGCAGAAGAGACCCAGTACTTC
few | - | TRBJ2-5 | TRBV20-1 | CSGAGETQYF | TGCAGTGGGGCGGGGGAGACCCAGTACTTC
many | - | TRBJ2-5 | TRBV15 | CATSRDLGDQTQYF | TGTGCCACCAGCAGAGATTTGGGGGATCAGACCCAGTACTTC
few | - | TRBJ1-1 | TRBV7-9 | CASGWRAGTEAFF | TGTGCCAGCGGCTGGAGGGCGGGGACTGAAGCTTTCTTT
few | - | TRBJ2-2 | TRBV28 | CASSFPRRGWENTGELFF | TGTGCCAGCAGTTTTCCCCGTCGGGGTTGGGAGAACACCGGGGAGCTGTTTTTT
many | TRBD2 | TRBJ2-5 | TRBV24-1 | CATSDPPNSGGRETQYF | TGTGCCACCAGTGATCCGCCTAATAGCGGGGGACGGGAGACCCAGTACTTC
many | - | TRBJ1-1 | TRBV30 | CAWSVDLRAFF | TGTGCCTGGAGTGTAGATCTCCGGGCTTTCTTT
many | - | TRBJ2-2 | TRBV7-6 | CASSRPTFRGVNTGELFF | TGTGCCAGCAGCCGACCGACTTTTAGGGGGGTTAACACCGGGGAGCTGTTTTTT
many | TRBD1 | TRBJ1-2 | TRBV20-1 | CSAGTGYGYTF | TGCAGTGCTGGGACAGGTTATGGCTACACCTTC
many | - | TRBJ2-7 | TRBV10-3 | CAISVGYEQYF | TGTGCCATCAGTGTCGGGTACGAGCAGTACTTC
many | - | TRBJ1-2 | TRBV5-1 | CASSSTAPYGYTF | TGCGCCAGCAGCTCAACAGCTCCCTATGGCTACACCTTC
many | - | TRBJ2-2 | TRBV28 | CASSPRAGELFF | TGTGCCAGCAGCCCCAGGGCCGGGGAGCTGTTTTTT
- | - | TRBJ2-5 | TRBV29-1 | CSVELRGVGGETQYF | TGCAGCGTGGAGCTTAGGGGGGTCGGCGGGGAGACCCAGTACTTC
many | TRBD1 | TRBJ1-2 | TRBV5-1 | CASSIDREVRYTF | TGCGCCAGCAGCATCGACAGGGAAGTTCGCTACACCTTC
many | - | TRBJ1-2 | TRBV29-1 | CSVRGRVIGYTF | TGCAGCGTCCGGGGGCGGGTAATCGGCTACACCTTC
many | TRBD1 | TRBJ1-6 | TRBV6-2/TRBV6-3 | CASSSATGDNSPLHF | TGTGCCAGCAGTTCCGCGACAGGGGATAATTCACCCCTCCACTTT
many | TRBD1 | TRBJ1-2 | TRBV12-3/TRBV12-4 | CASSFAGQGAGGYTF | TGTGCCAGCAGTTTCGCGGGACAGGGGGCCGGTGGCTACACCTTC
many | TRBD1 | TRBJ1-5 | TRBV6-1 | CASSEGAGGQPQHF | TGTGCCAGCAGTGAAGGGGCAGGGGGTCAGCCCCAGCATTTT
many | - | TRBJ1-2 | TRBV30 | CAWSWGAGYGYTF | TGTGCCTGGAGTTGGGGGGCCGGGTATGGCTACACCTTC
many | - | TRBJ1-5 | TRBV28 | CASSPGSGNQPQHF | TGTGCCAGCAGTCCTGGGAGCGGTAATCAGCCCCAGCATTTT
- | - | TRBJ2-5 | TRBV11-1 | CASSSTLAGLDEAQYF | TGTGCCAGCAGCTCCACCCTGGCCGGACTTGATGAGGCCCAGTACTTC
many | - | TRBJ2-2 | TRBV12-3/TRBV12-4 | CASSPGSPGELFF | TGTGCCAGCAGTCCAGGGTCCCCCGGGGAGCTGTTTTTT
many | - | TRBJ2-5 | TRBV24-1 | CATTASSEETQYF | TGTGCCACCACGGCCAGTAGCGAAGAGACCCAGTACTTC
few | - | TRBJ1-2 | TRBV6-4 | CASRESYRVDGYTF | TGTGCCAGCCGGGAAAGCTACAGGGTGGACGGCTACACCTTC
many | - | TRBJ1-2 | TRBV12-3/TRBV12-4 | CASSARSGYGYTF | TGTGCCAGCAGCGCCAGGAGCGGCTATGGCTACACCTTC
few | - | TRBJ2-5 | TRBV20-1 | CSATSRGPWETQYF | TGCAGTGCTACAAGCCGGGGGCCTTGGGAGACCCAGTACTTC
- | TRBD1 | TRBJ2-2 | TRBV7-9 | CASSLGLQGSNTGELFF | TGTGCCAGCAGCTTAGGACTACAGGGGTCGAACACCGGGGAGCTGTTTTTT
- | - | TRBJ1-1 | TRBV7-8 | CASSPEGRTGTEAFF | TGTGCCAGCAGCCCGGAGGGGCGGACGGGGACTGAAGCTTTCTTT
many | - | TRBJ1-1 | TRBV19 | CASTQNTEAFF | TGTGCCAGTACCCAAAACACTGAAGCTTTCTTT
- | TRBD1 | TRBJ2-7 | TRBV20-1 | CSARARDRGDYEQYF | TGCAGTGCTAGAGCCCGGGACAGGGGAGACTACGAGCAGTACTTC
- | - | TRBJ1-1 | TRBV20-1 | CSAKTGPVEAFF | TGCAGTGCTAAGACGGGGCCGGTTGAAGCTTTCTTT
many | TRBD1 | TRBJ2-5 | TRBV20-1 | CSAEAGQGQETQYF | TGCAGTGCTGAAGCCGGACAGGGACAAGAGACCCAGTACTTC
- | - | TRBJ1-5 | TRBV12-3/TRBV12-4 | CASTMGHQPQHF | TGTGCCAGCACCATGGGGCATCAGCCCCAGCATTTT
- | - | TRBJ2-2 | TRBV28 | CASLSFRRGPLTTGELFF | TGTGCCAGCTTAAGTTTTAGGCGGGGGCCATTAACTACCGGGGAGCTGTTTTTT
many | - | TRBJ1-3 | TRBV24-1 | CATSDSRMGRNTIYF | TGTGCCACCAGTGATTCCCGGATGGGCCGCAACACCATATATTTT
many | - | TRBJ1-2 | TRBV27 | CASSEEGGANVGYGYTF | TGTGCCAGCAGTGAGGAGGGGGGTGCTAACGTTGGATATGGCTACACCTTC
many | TRBD1 | TRBJ2-7 | TRBV28 | CASSTSRGLSYEQYF | TGTGCCAGCAGCACCTCCAGGGGGCTCTCCTACGAGCAGTACTTC
- | TRBD2 | TRBJ2-3 | TRBV2 | CASKRGPRTDTQYF | TGTGCCAGCAAGCGGGGACCCCGCACAGATACGCAGTATTTT
many | - | TRBJ1-3 | TRBV12-3/TRBV12-4 | CATPGAGNTIYF | TGTGCCACCCCAGGAGCAGGAAACACCATATATTTT
- | TRBD2 | TRBJ2-7 | TRBV7-2 | CASSLFSGSSYEQYF | TGTGCCAGCAGCTTATTTAGCGGGAGCTCCTACGAGCAGTACTTC